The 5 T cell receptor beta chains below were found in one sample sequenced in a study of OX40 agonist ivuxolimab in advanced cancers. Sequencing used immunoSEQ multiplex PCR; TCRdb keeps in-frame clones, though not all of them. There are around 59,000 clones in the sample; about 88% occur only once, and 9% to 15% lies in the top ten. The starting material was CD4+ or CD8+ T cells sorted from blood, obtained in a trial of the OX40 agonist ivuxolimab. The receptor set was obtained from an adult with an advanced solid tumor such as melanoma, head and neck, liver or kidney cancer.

Written as DNA, the CDR3 is TGTGCCAGCTGTTCCGGGACTAGCGGTTACAATGAGCAGTTCTTC. Its protein product is CASCSGTSGYNEQFF. This rearrangement joins TRBV27 to TRBJ2-1, with 11 nucleotides matching TRBD2. The CDR3 spans 15 residues. V shed 8 bases, J shed 4 bases, and the junction held 7 bases outside the gene matches. Germline V gives CDR1 MNHEY, CDR2 SMNVEV (reference sequence).

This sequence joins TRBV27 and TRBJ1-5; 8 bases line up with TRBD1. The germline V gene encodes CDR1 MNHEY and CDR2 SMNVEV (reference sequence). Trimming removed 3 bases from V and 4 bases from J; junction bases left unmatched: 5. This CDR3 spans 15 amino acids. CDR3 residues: CASSFGRGLNQPQHF. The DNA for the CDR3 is TGTGCCAGCAGTTTCGGCAGGGGGCTTAATCAGCCCCAGCATTTT.

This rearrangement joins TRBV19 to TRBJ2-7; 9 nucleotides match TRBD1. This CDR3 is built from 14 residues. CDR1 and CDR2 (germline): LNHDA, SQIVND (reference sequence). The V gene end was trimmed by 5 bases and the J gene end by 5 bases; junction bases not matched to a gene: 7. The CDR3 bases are TGTGCCAGTAGTGGTGGGACAGGGTATCACGAGCAGTACTTC. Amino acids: CASSGGTGYHEQYF.

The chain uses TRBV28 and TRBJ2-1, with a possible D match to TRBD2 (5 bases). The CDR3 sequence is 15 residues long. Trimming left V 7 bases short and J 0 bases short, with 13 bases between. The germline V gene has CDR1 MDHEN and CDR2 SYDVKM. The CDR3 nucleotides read TGTGCCAGCATCCGTAGCGTGAGCTCCTACAATGAGCAGTTCTTC. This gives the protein CASIRSVSSYNEQFF.

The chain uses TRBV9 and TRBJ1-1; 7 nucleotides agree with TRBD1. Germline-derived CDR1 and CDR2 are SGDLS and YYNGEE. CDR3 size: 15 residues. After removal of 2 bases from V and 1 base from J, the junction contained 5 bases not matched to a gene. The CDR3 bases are TGTGCCAGCAGCGTTGACAGGGTAGGGAACACTGAAGCTTTCTTT. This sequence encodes CASSVDRVGNTEAFF.